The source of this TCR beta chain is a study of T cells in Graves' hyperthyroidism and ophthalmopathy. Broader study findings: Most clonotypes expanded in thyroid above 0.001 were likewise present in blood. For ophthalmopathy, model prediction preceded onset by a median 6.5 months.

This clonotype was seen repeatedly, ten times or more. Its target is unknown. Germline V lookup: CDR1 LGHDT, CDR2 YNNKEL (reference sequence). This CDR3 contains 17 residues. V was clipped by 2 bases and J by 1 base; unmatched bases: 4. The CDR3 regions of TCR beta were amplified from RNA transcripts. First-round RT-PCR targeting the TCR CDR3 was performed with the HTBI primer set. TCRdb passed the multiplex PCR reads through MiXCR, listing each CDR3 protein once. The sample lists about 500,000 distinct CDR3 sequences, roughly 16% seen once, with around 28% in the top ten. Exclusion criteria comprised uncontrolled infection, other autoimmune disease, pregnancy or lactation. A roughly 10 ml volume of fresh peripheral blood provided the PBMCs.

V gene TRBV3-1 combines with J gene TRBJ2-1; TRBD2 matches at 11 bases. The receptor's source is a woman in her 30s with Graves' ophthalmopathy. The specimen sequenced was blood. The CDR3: CASSQLAGGQSYNEQFF. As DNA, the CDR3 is TGTGCCAGCAGCCAACTAGCGGGAGGACAATCCTACAATGAGCAGTTCTTC.